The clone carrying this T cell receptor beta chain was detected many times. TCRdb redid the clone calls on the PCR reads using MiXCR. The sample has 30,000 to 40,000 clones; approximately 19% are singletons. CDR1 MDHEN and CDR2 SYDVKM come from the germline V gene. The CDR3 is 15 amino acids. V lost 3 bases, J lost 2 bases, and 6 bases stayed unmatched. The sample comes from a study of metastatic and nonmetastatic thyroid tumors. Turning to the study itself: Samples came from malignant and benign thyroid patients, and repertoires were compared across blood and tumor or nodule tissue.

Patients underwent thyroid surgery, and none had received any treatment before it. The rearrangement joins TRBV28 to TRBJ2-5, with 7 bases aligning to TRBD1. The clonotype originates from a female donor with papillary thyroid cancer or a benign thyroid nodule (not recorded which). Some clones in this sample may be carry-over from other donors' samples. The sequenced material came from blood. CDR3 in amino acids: CASSFQGDDQETQYF. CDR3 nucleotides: TGTGCCAGCAGTTTCCAGGGGGATGATCAAGAGACCCAGTACTTC. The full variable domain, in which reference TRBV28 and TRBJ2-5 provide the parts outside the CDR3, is DVKVTQSSRYLVKRTGEKVFLECVQDMDHENMFWYRQDPGLGLRLIYFSYDVKMKEKGDIPEGYSVSREKKERFSLILESASTNQTSMYLCASSFQGDDQETQYFGPGTRLLVL.